Below are 15 T cell receptor beta chains sequenced from a single sample in a study of blood T cell repertoires in COVID-19. Assay: immunoSEQ multiplex PCR; the TCRdb copy retains only in-frame clones and omits some. This sample has around 240,000 clones, with roughly 83% found just once. The sequencing input was peripheral blood. These receptors were obtained from a woman in her forties or fifties with acute or convalescent COVID-19.

The chain uses TRBV4-1 and TRBJ2-1; 12 bases fit TRBD2. The V gene end was trimmed by 1 base and the J gene end by 6 bases; junction bases not matched to a gene: 7. Germline assignment: CDR1 MGHRA and CDR2 YSYEKL. This CDR3 contains 17 residues. In nucleotides, the CDR3 is TGCGCCAGCAGCCAAGCTCCGGCTAGCGGGGGGGCCAATGAGCAGTTCTTC. Residues: CASSQAPASGGANEQFF.

The rearrangement uses TRBV2 and TRBJ2-7; maybe TRBD1 (6 bases). Deletions cut 6 bases from V and 13 bases from J, with 16 bases between. The CDR3 spans 11 residues. Germline loops: CDR1 SNHLY, CDR2 FYNNEI. The CDR3 DNA is TGTGCCAGCAGCCCCGGGACATGGGATTACTTC. This gives the protein CASSPGTWDYF.

V gene TRBV27 combines with J gene TRBJ2-2; 7 bases fit TRBD2. Germline V CDR1 and CDR2: MNHEY, SMNVEV (reference sequence). V lost 7 bases to trimming and J lost 7 bases; unmatched junction nucleotides: 12. CDR3 size: 15 residues. For the CDR3, the DNA is TGTGCCAGCAAAGGGGAGGGATTTCGTAACGGGGAGCTGTTTTTT. This translates into CASKGEGFRNGELFF.

The CDR3 sequence is CASSSTGEYGYTF. The CDR3 bases are TGCGCCAGCAGCTCTACAGGGGAGTATGGCTACACCTTC. The V call is TRBV5-1, the J call TRBJ1-2; 7 bases map to TRBD1. Germline V gives CDR1 SGHRS, CDR2 YFSETQ. V dropped 3 bases and J dropped 5; count of bases not matched to a gene: 4. This CDR3 has 13 residues.

The chain links TRBV7-2 to TRBJ1-5; maybe TRBD1 (5 bases). The CDR3 covers 15 residues. The germline gives CDR1 SGHTA, CDR2 FQGNSA. Trimming cost V 5 bases and J 0 bases, with 11 bases left between them. CDR3 coding DNA: TGTGCCAGCAGCCAAGGACAAAATAGCAATCAGCCCCAGCATTTT. This encodes CASSQGQNSNQPQHF. The full variable domain, rest sourced from reference TRBV7-2 and TRBJ1-5, is GAGVSQSPSNKVTEKGKDVELRCDPISGHTALYWYRQSLGQGLEFLIYFQGNSAPDKSGLPSDRFSAERTGGSVSTLTIQRTQQEDSAVYLCASSQGQNSNQPQHFGDGTRLSIL.

This clone was observed a single time. The junction does not match germline at one end; this may be a read error. This chain uses TRBV7-7 with TRBJ2-7; D might be TRBD1 (5 bases). The germline gives CDR1 SSHAT, CDR2 FNYEAQ (reference sequence). CDR3 size: 18 residues. CDR3 nucleotides: TGTGCTAGCAGCTTATCGGTCGAATCTCCAGTCCTTAGGGGCGAGCAGTACTTC. Its translation is CASSLSVESPVLRGEQYF.

The chain joins TRBV30 to TRBJ2-3, with D tentatively TRBD1 (6 bases). The CDR3 consists of 13 residues. Germline V gene sequence: CDR1 GTSNPN, CDR2 SVGIG (reference sequence). Trimming pared 0 bases from V and 4 bases from J, leaving 8 bases between. CDR3 nucleotides: TGTGCCTGGAGTGTACAGGGTGCAGATACGCAGTATTTT. This sequence encodes CAWSVQGADTQYF. The variable domain in full, completed from reference TRBV30 and TRBJ2-3, reads SQTIHQWPATLVQPVGSPLSLECTVEGTSNPNLYWYRQAAGRGLQLLFYSVGIGQISSEVPQNLSASRPQDRQFILSSKKLLLSDSGFYLCAWSVQGADTQYFGPGTRLTVL.

The CDR3 DNA reads TGTGCCAGCAGGACGACCCCCGAGGGTACTGAAGCTTTCTTT. As protein: CASRTTPEGTEAFF. This chain uses TRBV6-4 with TRBJ1-1; D unclear. Germline V gene lookup returns CDR1 MRHNA and CDR2 SNTAGT. The CDR3 is 14 amino acids. V lost 6 bases to trimming and J lost 5 bases, with 16 bases between them.

Only one count was recorded for this clone. The chain employs TRBV2 and TRBJ2-1, with TRBD2 identical over 12 bases. The CDR3 runs 16 residues. Germline lookup yields CDR1 SNHLY and CDR2 FYNNEI. Germline trimming cut 8 bases from V and 6 bases from J; bases unmatched to any gene: 11. CDR3 loop: CASRDGLAGGLNEQFF. As DNA, the CDR3 is TGTGCCAGCCGGGATGGCCTAGCGGGAGGGCTCAATGAGCAGTTCTTC.

This sequence joins TRBV27 and TRBJ2-1; TRBD1 matches 10 bases. The CDR3 contains 19 residues. The germline gives CDR1 MNHEY, CDR2 SMNVEV (reference sequence). After removal of 5 bases from V and 3 bases from J, the junction contained 16 bases not matched to a gene. The CDR3 DNA reads as TGTGCCAGCAGTCCCGGGACAGGGGCCCCGCGGGGATTCTACAATGAGCAGTTCTTC. Amino acid sequence: CASSPGTGAPRGFYNEQFF.

The rearrangement joins TRBV5-1 to TRBJ1-1, with no clear D. The CDR3 loop spans 14 amino acids. Trimming left V 1 base short and J 5 bases short, with 12 bases between. CDR1 is SGHRS and CDR2 is YFSETQ in the germline V gene. CDR3 protein: CASSLWRSGTEAFF. For the CDR3, the DNA is TGCGCCAGCAGCTTGTGGCGGTCGGGAACTGAAGCTTTCTTT.

V and J are TRBV2 and TRBJ2-1, with 8 bases fitting TRBD2. Germline loops: CDR1 SNHLY, CDR2 FYNNEI. The CDR3 extends over 15 amino acids. Unmatched junction bases numbered 4, after V lost 6 bases and J lost 0 bases. CDR3 in amino acids: CASSGGGSSYNEQFF. For the CDR3, the DNA is TGTGCCAGCAGCGGCGGGGGGAGCTCCTACAATGAGCAGTTCTTC.

CDR3 sequence reads: CASSGGTYNEQFF. In DNA form, the CDR3 reads TGTGCCAGCAGTGGCGGTACCTACAATGAGCAGTTCTTC. This rearrangement joins TRBV2 to TRBJ2-1; D unresolved. This CDR3 region has 13 residues. Trimming took 4 bases from V and 2 from J, leaving 6 bases between them. Germline V gene sequence: CDR1 SNHLY, CDR2 FYNNEI.

This clone was observed a single time. The CDR3 DNA is TGTGCCAGCAGATCCGCGCAGGGAATATTCACTGAAGCTTTCTTT. This translates into CASRSAQGIFTEAFF. J is TRBJ1-1 and V is TRBV6-4; D possibly corresponds to TRBD1 (5 bases). V was shortened by 6 bases and J by 4 bases, with 18 bases between the two germline ends. From germline, CDR1 is MRHNA and CDR2 SNTAGT. This CDR3 is built from 15 residues.

The J gene is TRBJ2-1, the V gene TRBV3-1 (or the pseudogene TRBV3-2), with D possibly matching TRBD2 (5 bases). This CDR3 comprises 12 residues. The germline V gene encodes CDR1 LGHDT and CDR2 YNNKEL (reference sequence). V gave up 1 base and J gave up 10 bases, with 8 bases separating them. Written as DNA, the CDR3 is TGTGCCAGCAGCCAAGTACCGGGGGAGCAGTTCTTC. Encoded protein: CASSQVPGEQFF.